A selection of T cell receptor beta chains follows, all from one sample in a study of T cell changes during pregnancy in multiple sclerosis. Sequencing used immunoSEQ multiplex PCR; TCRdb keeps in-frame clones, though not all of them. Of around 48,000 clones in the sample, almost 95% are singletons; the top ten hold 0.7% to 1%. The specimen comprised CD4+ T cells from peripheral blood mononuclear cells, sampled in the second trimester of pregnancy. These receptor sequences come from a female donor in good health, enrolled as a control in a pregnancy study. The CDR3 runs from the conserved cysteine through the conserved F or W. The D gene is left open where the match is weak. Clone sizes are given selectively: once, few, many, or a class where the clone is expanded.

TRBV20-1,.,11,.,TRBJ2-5,TGCAGTGCTAGACCATTCCCCGGGCAGTACTTC,CSARPFPGQYF
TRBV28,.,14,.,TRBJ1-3,TGTGCCACCTGGGGGGAGGGCACAGGAAACACCATATATTTT,CATWGEGTGNTIYF
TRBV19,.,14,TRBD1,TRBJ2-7,TGTGCCAGTAGTCTCGACAGGGGATCCTACGAGCAGTACTTC,CASSLDRGSYEQYF
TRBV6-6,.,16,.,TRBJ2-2,TGTGCCAGCAGCCGGCCCAGGGGTGGTAACACCGGGGAGCTGTTTTTT,CASSRPRGGNTGELFF
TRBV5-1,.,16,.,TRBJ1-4,TGCGCCAGCAGCTTAGGAGCACCTCCAACTAATGAAAAACTGTTTTTT,CASSLGAPPTNEKLFF
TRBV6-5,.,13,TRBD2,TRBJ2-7,TGTGCCAGCGGCTCGGGACTAGCACACGAGCAGTACTTC,CASGSGLAHEQYF
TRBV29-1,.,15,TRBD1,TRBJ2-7,TGCAGCGTTGAGGGGACCCCAGGGGGCGCTTACGAGCAGTACTTC,CSVEGTPGGAYEQYF
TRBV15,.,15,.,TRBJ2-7,TGTGCCACCAGCAGAGATGTACAGGAGAACTACGAGCAGTACTTC,CATSRDVQENYEQYF
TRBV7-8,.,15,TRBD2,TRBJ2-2,TGTGCCAGCAGCTTTAGCGGGAGACCCACCGGGGAGCTGTTTTTT,CASSFSGRPTGELFF
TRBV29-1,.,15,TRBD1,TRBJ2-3,TGCAGCGTTGAAGAGACAGGGGGCGGGACAGATACGCAGTATTTT,CSVEETGGGTDTQYF
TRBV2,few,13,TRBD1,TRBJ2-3,TGTGCCAGCAGTGGTGACAGGGGGGATACGCAGTATTTT,CASSGDRGDTQYF
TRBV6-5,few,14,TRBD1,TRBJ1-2,TGTGCCAGCAGCCGGACAGGGGGAGGGTATGGCTACACCTTC,CASSRTGGGYGYTF
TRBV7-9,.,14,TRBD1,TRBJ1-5,TGTGCCAGCAGCCGCGAGGGGGCGAATCAGCCCCAGCATTTT,CASSREGANQPQHF
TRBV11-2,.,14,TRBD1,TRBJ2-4,TGTGCCAGCAGCCGGGACAGGGGCAAAAACATTCAGTACTTC,CASSRDRGKNIQYF
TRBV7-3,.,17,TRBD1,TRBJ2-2,TGTGCCAGCAGCCCCCCCCCGGGACAGATGAACACCGGGGAGCTGTTTTTT,CASSPPPGQMNTGELFF
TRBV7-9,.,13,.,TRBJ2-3,TGTGCCAGCAGCTACGCAAACAGAGATACGCAGTATTTT,CASSYANRDTQYF
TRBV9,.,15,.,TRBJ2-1,TGTGCCAGCAGCGGGGGGACACCGACCTACAATGAGCAGTTCTTC,CASSGGTPTYNEQFF
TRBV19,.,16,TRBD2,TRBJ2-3,TGTGCCAGTAGTAAGGCTAGCGGGGCGAACACAGATACGCAGTATTTT,CASSKASGANTDTQYF
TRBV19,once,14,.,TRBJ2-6,TGTGCCAGTAAGGGAGGACGTGGGGCCAACGTCCTGACTTTC,CASKGGRGANVLTF
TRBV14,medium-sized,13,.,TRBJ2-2,TGTGCCAGCAGCCAACTGGGGCCCGGGGAGCTGTTTTTT,CASSQLGPGELFF
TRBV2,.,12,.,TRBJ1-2,TGTGCCAGCAGTGAATCCGGGAAAGGCTACACCTTC,CASSESGKGYTF
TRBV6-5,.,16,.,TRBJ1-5,TGTGCCAGCAGTTACTCGGCTTCAGTCTCAAATCAGCCCCAGCATTTT,CASSYSASVSNQPQHF
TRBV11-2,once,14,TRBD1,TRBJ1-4,TGTGCCAGCAGCTCGGGAACAGGGGGGGAAAAACTGTTTTTT,CASSSGTGGEKLFF
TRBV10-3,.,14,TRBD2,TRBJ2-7,TGTGCCATCACCACAGCGGGAGGGCCTTACGAGCAGTACTTC,CAITTAGGPYEQYF
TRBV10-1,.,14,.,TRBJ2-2,TGCGCCAGCAGTGAGACAGTGAACACCGGGGAGCTGTTTTTT,CASSETVNTGELFF
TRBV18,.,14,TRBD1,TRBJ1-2,TGTGCCAGCTCCCCGAGACGACAGGGTGACGGCTACACCTTC,CASSPRRQGDGYTF
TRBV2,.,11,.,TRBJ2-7,TGTGCCAGCAGTTTAGCCTACGAGCAGTACTTC,CASSLAYEQYF
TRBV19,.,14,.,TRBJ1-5,TGTGCCAGTAGTATGGCAGGGGAGCCTCGGCCCCAGCATTTT,CASSMAGEPRPQHF
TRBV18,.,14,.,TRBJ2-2,TGTGCCAGCTCACCAGCGACGAGGACCGGGGAGCTGTTTTTT,CASSPATRTGELFF
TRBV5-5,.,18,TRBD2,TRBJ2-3,TGTGCCAGCAGCGCGGGACTAGCGGGGGGGCCTAGCACAGATACGCAGTATTTT,CASSAGLAGGPSTDTQYF
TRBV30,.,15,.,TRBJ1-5,TGTGCCTGGAGTGTGTTAGGCCGGGGCAATCAGCCCCAGCATTTT,CAWSVLGRGNQPQHF
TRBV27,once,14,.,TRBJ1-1,TGTGCCAGCAGCCACCCTCAGGGGCTCACTGAAGCTTTCTTT,CASSHPQGLTEAFF
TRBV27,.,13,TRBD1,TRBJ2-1,TGTGCCAGCAAGATACAGGGGGCTCGGGAGCAGTTCTTC,CASKIQGAREQFF
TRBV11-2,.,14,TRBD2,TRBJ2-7,TGTGCCAGCAGCTTCGGGACTAGAACGTACGAGCAGTACTTC,CASSFGTRTYEQYF
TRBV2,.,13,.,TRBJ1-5,TGTGCCAGCAGTGAAGAGTCGCGGGGGTTCTTGCATTTT,CASSEESRGFLHF
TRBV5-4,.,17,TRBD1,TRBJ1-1,TGTGCCAGCAGCTTGGCGGGGGCAGGGGGCGCGAACACTGAAGCTTTCTTT,CASSLAGAGGANTEAFF
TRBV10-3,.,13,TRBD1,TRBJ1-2,TGTGCCATCTTGGACAGGGAACGAGGGGGCTACACCTTC,CAILDRERGGYTF
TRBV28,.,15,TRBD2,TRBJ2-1,TGTGCCAGCAGTTCTCGGACTAGCCGTACCAGCGGGCAGTTCTTC,CASSSRTSRTSGQFF